This TCR beta chain is from a study of early T cells in non-severe SARS-CoV-2 infection. Study-level information: Whole-blood bulk RNA, unsorted, was sequenced, and chains were unpaired.

Individual cDNA molecules carried attached unique molecular identifiers. Each CDR3 protein gets one entry after TCRdb re-called the 5' RACE reads with MiXCR. The sample has about 71,000 distinct CDR3 sequences; roughly 12% are singletons. As to this clonotype: One junction end does not reproduce the germline sequence, and a read error may be involved.

Germline-derived CDR1 and CDR2 are SEHNR and FQNEAQ (reference sequence). This CDR3 is 16 amino acids long. V usage is TRBV7-9 and J usage is TRBJ2-1, with D possibly matching TRBD2 (5 bases). The sample in question was whole blood, obtained at baseline. The clonotype comes from an adult who was a healthcare worker with PCR-confirmed SARS-CoV-2 infection or an uninfected control (not recorded which). CDR3 sequence reads: CASTPLGVPSYNEQFF. The CDR3 region has the DNA TGTGCCAGCACGCCGCTCGGGGTTCCATCCTACAATGAGCAATTCTTC.